Presented here are 32 T cell receptor beta chains from one specimen sequenced in a study of cytomegalovirus exposure and HLA in healthy donors. PCR was performed using 60 Vbeta and 13 Jbeta primers. Only in-frame clones appear in the TCRdb table, and some are missing; sequencing was by immunoSEQ multiplex PCR. The repertoire holds approximately 160,000 clones, with roughly 80% as singletons. The sample taken for sequencing was PBMCs. The receptor source for this set is a male donor in good health and CMV-seronegative.

The gene calls are TRBV27 and TRBJ1-2; D is unclear. Trimming took 4 bases from V and 2 from J, leaving 8 bases between them. The CDR3 covers 13 residues. Germline V CDR1 and CDR2: MNHEY, SMNVEV (reference sequence). The CDR3 is CASSWSENYGYTF. CDR3 in DNA: TGTGCCAGCAGTTGGTCAGAAAACTATGGCTACACCTTC.

This chain links TRBV7-9 with TRBJ2-5, with 8 bases fitting TRBD2. CDR1 and CDR2 (germline): SEHNR, FQNEAQ (reference sequence). J gave up 5 bases and V 3 bases, and 2 bases lay outside the gene matches. There are 13 residues in the CDR3. The CDR3 nucleotides are TGTGCCAGCAGCTTGGGCGGGGGGGAGACCCAGTACTTC. Residues: CASSLGGGETQYF.

In its sample, this clone was seen a few times. The chain couples TRBV5-1 to TRBJ2-1, with 12 bases identical to TRBD2. The ends lost 4 bases at V and 5 bases at J; junction bases unmatched: 4. This CDR3 has 15 residues. The germline V gene has CDR1 SGHRS and CDR2 YFSETQ. This chain's CDR3 is CASSTTSGGNNEQFF. DNA for the CDR3: TGCGCCAGCAGCACGACTAGCGGGGGAAACAATGAGCAGTTCTTC.

This chain connects TRBV9 to TRBJ2-1; tentative D call: TRBD2 (5 bases). Germline CDR1 SGDLS, CDR2 YYNGEE. Trimming stripped 0 bases from V and 0 bases from J, with 13 bases between. This CDR3 spans 17 amino acids. Here the CDR3 reads CASSVAPGESSYNEQFF. The CDR3 DNA follows: TGTGCCAGCAGCGTAGCCCCCGGGGAGAGCTCCTACAATGAGCAGTTCTTC.

The V gene is TRBV4-1, the J gene TRBJ2-7; D unclear. Germline V lookup: CDR1 MGHRA, CDR2 YSYEKL. The CDR3 runs 16 residues. V was shortened by 4 bases and J by 2 bases, with 18 bases between the two germline ends. In DNA, the CDR3 is TGCGCCAGCAGCCCCCGATCGTTGGGCCAGACCTACGAGCAGTACTTC. The encoded protein is CASSPRSLGQTYEQYF.

The V gene is TRBV2, the J gene TRBJ2-1; 11 bases fit TRBD1. This CDR3 comprises 15 residues. V was pared by 3 bases and J by 7 bases, with 5 bases of the junction left unmatched. Germline V gene data show CDR1 as SNHLY and CDR2 as FYNNEI. The CDR3 nucleotides are TGTGCCAGCAGTGAGGGACAGGGGGTACCAAATGAGCAGTTCTTC. Its translation: CASSEGQGVPNEQFF.

The V gene is TRBV29-1, the J gene TRBJ2-5; TRBD1 is a possible D gene (6 bases). The J call could be wrong; TRBJ2-7 is a better fit for the DNA end. Per the germline V gene, CDR1 is SQVTM and CDR2 is ANQGSEA. The CDR3 is 13 residues long. In nucleotides, the CDR3 is TGCAGCGCAAATAAGGACAGCTCCTACGAGCAGTACTTC. Residues: CSANKDSSYEQYF.

A few counts support this clone. The chain has TRBV19 and TRBJ1-2, with D possibly TRBD1 on 6 matching bases. The CDR3 covers 17 residues. The V gene's germline CDR1 is LNHDA and CDR2 SQIVND (reference sequence). The V end lost 0 bases, the J end lost 3 bases, and 17 bases lay between the germline ends. Written as DNA, the CDR3 is TGTGCCAGTAGTATAGATCTATTGGGCAGGGGCCACTATGGCTACACCTTC. This codes for CASSIDLLGRGHYGYTF.

J is TRBJ2-3 and V is TRBV7-9, with D maybe TRBD2 (6 bases). Trimming removed 2 bases at V and 4 bases at J, with 7 bases between. This CDR3 is 13 amino acids long. CDR1 and CDR2 from the germline V gene are SEHNR and FQNEAQ (reference sequence). CDR3 sequence (DNA): TGTGCCAGCAGCTTACCGGGAGCAGATACGCAGTATTTT. Its translation: CASSLPGADTQYF.

The chain recombines TRBV5-1 with TRBJ2-2; 10 bases are shared with TRBD2. The CDR3 is 15 amino acids. CDR1 and CDR2 (germline): SGHRS, YFSETQ. Trimming cost V 3 bases and J 6 bases; bases outside gene matches: 5. CDR3 protein: CASSYELAGSGELFF. CDR3 DNA: TGCGCCAGCAGCTATGAACTAGCGGGATCCGGGGAGCTGTTTTTT.

The rearrangement joins TRBV10-3 to TRBJ1-2, with unresolved D. Trimming pared 7 bases from V and 4 bases from J, leaving 16 bases between. The CDR3 extends over 14 amino acids. CDR1 ENHRY and CDR2 SYGVKD come from the germline V gene. CDR3 sequence (DNA): TGTGCCATCACCCCGTGGGAGGGAGGCTATGGCTACACCTTC. Translated, it gives CAITPWEGGYGYTF.

This clone was recorded once. The rearrangement joins TRBV15 to TRBJ2-3, with D perhaps TRBD2 (6 bases). Germline CDR1 LNHNV, CDR2 YYDKDF (reference sequence). This CDR3 contains 14 residues. Between the trimmed V and J ends, which lost 5 bases and 8 bases, there was a span of 17 bases. CDR3 DNA: TGTGCCACCAGCTCGGCCGGGAGTGTGGTTACGCAGTATTTT. It translates to CATSSAGSVVTQYF.

This clone showed up just a few times. V gene TRBV6-6 combines with J gene TRBJ2-1; no clear D. Trimming left V 2 bases short and J 5 bases short, with 13 bases between. CDR3 length: 15 amino acids. CDR1 MNHNY and CDR2 SVGAGI come from the germline V gene (reference sequence). CDR3 sequence (DNA): TGTGCCAGCAGTTACGGCGCTAGTCGTGACAATGAGCAGTTCTTC. This translates into CASSYGASRDNEQFF.

This sequence joins TRBV6-5 and TRBJ1-2, with TRBD1 as a possible D gene (6 bases). This CDR3 has 15 amino acids. Germline CDR1 and CDR2: MNHEY and SVGAGI. Trimming pared 6 bases from V and 2 bases from J, leaving 16 bases between. This CDR3 is CASSLQTGLNYGYTF. The DNA for the CDR3 is TGTGCCAGCAGCCTCCAAACAGGGCTCAACTATGGCTACACCTTC.

The chain uses TRBV5-1 and TRBJ2-7; TRBD1 aligns across 8 bases. V gave up 7 bases and J gave up 5 bases; unmatched junction bases: 14. The length of the CDR3 is 15 residues. Germline CDR1 is SGHRS and CDR2 is YFSETQ. CDR3 loop: CASGPWAAGGDEQYF. DNA of the CDR3: TGCGCCAGCGGGCCTTGGGCGGCAGGGGGCGACGAGCAGTACTTC.

This chain uses TRBV15 with TRBJ1-1; D is ambiguous. The CDR3 runs to 15 residues. V was clipped by 1 base and J by 3 bases, with 12 bases between them. Looked up from germline, CDR1 is LNHNV and CDR2 is YYDKDF (reference sequence). In DNA form, the CDR3 reads TGTGCCACCAGCAGAGGTGGGCGGAGGGACACTGAAGCTTTCTTT. Translated, it gives CATSRGGRRDTEAFF.

The chain joins TRBV7-2 to TRBJ2-7, with TRBD2 identical over 12 bases. Trimming at V came to 4 bases and at J to 7 bases, leaving 5 bases not matched to a gene. Germline loops: CDR1 SGHTA, CDR2 FQGNSA. The CDR3 has 14 residues. The CDR3 DNA follows: TGTGCCAGCAGCTCAACTAGCGGGAGGAGTGAGCAGTACTTC. Translation gives CASSSTSGRSEQYF.

This clone was observed a few times. The CDR3 DNA is TGTGCCAGCAGCCAATTGCGCTACAATGAGCAGTTCTTC. Translation gives CASSQLRYNEQFF. The chain carries TRBV4-2 and TRBJ2-1; no definite D call. The CDR3 has 13 amino acids. CDR1 and CDR2 (germline): LGHNA, YNFKEQ. V dropped 2 bases and J dropped 3 bases, with 5 bases sitting between them.

This clone was recorded only once. The chain is built from TRBV4-1 and TRBJ2-5; D unclear. V lost 0 bases, J lost 2 bases, and 10 bases lay in between. The CDR3 totals 15 residues. Looked up from germline, CDR1 is MGHRA and CDR2 is YSYEKL. The CDR3 coding sequence is TGCGCCAGCAGCCAAGATGGCACTAAACAAGAGACCCAGTACTTC. It encodes CASSQDGTKQETQYF.

This chain connects TRBV2 to TRBJ1-5, with 8 positions matching TRBD1. The V segment lost 6 bases and the J segment 5 bases; nucleotides outside the gene matches: 6. The CDR3 has 14 residues. Germline CDR1 and CDR2: SNHLY and FYNNEI. In DNA, the CDR3 is TGTGCCAGCAGCTGGACAGGGAACGATCAGCCCCAGCATTTT. It codes for CASSWTGNDQPQHF.

The V gene is TRBV28, the J gene TRBJ2-5; D not certain. Between the trimmed V and J ends, which lost 8 bases and 5 bases, there was a span of 6 bases. CDR3 length equals 10 residues. Germline V gene sequence: CDR1 MDHEN, CDR2 SYDVKM. DNA of the CDR3: TGTGCCAGCTCTGAGGAGACCCAGTACTTC. It specifies CASSEETQYF.

This chain connects TRBV27 to TRBJ2-7; 8 bases match TRBD1. The junction had 2 bases not matched to a gene; V was cut back by 2 bases and J by 2 bases. Germline assignment: CDR1 MNHEY and CDR2 SMNVEV (reference sequence). The CDR3 contains 14 residues. The DNA of the CDR3 is TGTGCCAGCAGTTTAGGACAGGGACCCTACGAGCAGTACTTC. Translation gives CASSLGQGPYEQYF.

The chain recombines TRBV30 with TRBJ2-3; D gene uncertain. The CDR3 runs 12 residues. V lost 2 bases, J lost 5 bases, and 8 bases lay in between. Germline V CDR1 and CDR2: GTSNPN, SVGIG (reference sequence). The DNA for the CDR3 is TGTGCCTGGAGTTCACAAGTAGATACGCAGTATTTT. Translation: CAWSSQVDTQYF. The full variable domain, completed using reference TRBV30 and TRBJ2-3, is SQTIHQWPATLVQPVGSPLSLECTVEGTSNPNLYWYRQAAGRGLQLLFYSVGIGQISSEVPQNLSASRPQDRQFILSSKKLLLSDSGFYLCAWSSQVDTQYFGPGTRLTVL.

The chain joins TRBV5-1 to TRBJ2-1, with 12 bases identical to TRBD2. J was trimmed by 5 bases and V by 4 bases; bases with no gene match: 1. Looked up from germline, CDR1 is SGHRS and CDR2 is YFSETQ. This CDR3 is 14 amino acids long. DNA for the CDR3: TGCGCCAGCAGCAGGACTAGCGGGAACAATGAGCAGTTCTTC. Translating gives CASSRTSGNNEQFF.

V is TRBV6-6 and J is TRBJ2-6; TRBD1 is a possible D gene (5 bases). The V and J ends lost 2 bases and 0 bases respectively, with 5 bases between them. CDR3 length: 15 residues. CDR1 and CDR2 from the germline V gene are MNHNY and SVGAGI (reference sequence). In nucleotides, the CDR3 is TGTGCCAGCAGTTACGACAGCTCTGGGGCCAACGTCCTGACTTTC. Amino acids: CASSYDSSGANVLTF.

The V gene is TRBV11-2, the J gene TRBJ2-7; possibly TRBD2 for D (6 bases). The germline V gene has CDR1 SGHAT and CDR2 FQNNGV. Trimming shortened V by 4 bases and J by 13 bases, and 17 bases separated the two germline ends. The CDR3 runs to 12 residues. CDR3 region: CASSSRAGNPYF. Written as DNA, the CDR3 is TGTGCCAGCAGCTCTCGGGCGGGAAATCCTTACTTC.

The chain carries TRBV2 and TRBJ1-4; D remains ambiguous. The CDR3 contains 15 residues. Germline values: CDR1 SNHLY, CDR2 FYNNEI. Trimming pared 0 bases from V and 0 bases from J, leaving 5 bases between. The CDR3 DNA follows: TGTGCCAGCAGTGAAGCAACAGCAACTAATGAAAAACTGTTTTTT. Amino acid sequence: CASSEATATNEKLFF.

The J gene is TRBJ2-4, the V gene TRBV7-8; no reliable D call. There are 13 residues in the CDR3. V was clipped by 10 bases and J by 0 bases, with 10 bases between them. Germline CDR1 reads SGHVS; CDR2 reads FQNEAQ. Here the CDR3 reads CAMADLAKNIQYF. DNA for the CDR3: TGTGCCATGGCAGATCTAGCCAAAAACATTCAGTACTTC.

The chain recombines TRBV16 with TRBJ2-3, with a tentative D call TRBD1 (6 bases). Germline V CDR1 and CDR2: KGHSY, FQNENV. Trimming cost V 3 bases and J 1 base, with 8 bases left between them. CDR3 length: 14 residues. The CDR3 DNA reads as TGTGCCAGCAGCCAGAGACAGGGCACAGATACGCAGTATTTT. Translation gives CASSQRQGTDTQYF.

V is TRBV7-8 and J is TRBJ2-5; TRBD2 might be the D (6 bases). Germline V gene lookup returns CDR1 SGHVS and CDR2 FQNEAQ. V dropped 2 bases and J dropped 3 bases, with 10 bases sitting between them. The CDR3 is 14 amino acids. Here the CDR3 DNA reads TGTGCCAGCAGCTTACTAGCGCTCGAAGAGACCCAGTACTTC. Translating gives CASSLLALEETQYF.

The chain joins TRBV6-4 to TRBJ2-1; D ambiguous. Trimming took 0 bases from V and 5 from J, leaving 5 bases between them. CDR1 and CDR2 from the germline V gene are MRHNA and SNTAGT. This CDR3 is 13 amino acids long. CDR3: CASSDSSNNEQFF. In DNA form, the CDR3 reads TGTGCCAGCAGTGACTCATCCAACAATGAGCAGTTCTTC.

The rearrangement uses TRBV11-1 and TRBJ1-1; the match to TRBD1 covers 7 bases. The CDR3 consists of 13 residues. Unmatched junction bases numbered 3, after V lost 4 bases and J lost 4 bases. The germline gives CDR1 SGHAT, CDR2 FQDESV (reference sequence). CDR3 in DNA: TGTGCCAGCAGCTCGGACAGGCGCACTGAAGCTTTCTTT. It translates to CASSSDRRTEAFF. The full variable domain, its missing parts supplied by reference TRBV11-1 and TRBJ1-1, is EAEVAQSPRYKITEKSQAVAFWCDPISGHATLYWYRQILGQGPELLVQFQDESVVDDSQLPKDRFSAERLKGVDSTLKIQPAELGDSAMYLCASSSDRRTEAFFGQGTRLTVV.